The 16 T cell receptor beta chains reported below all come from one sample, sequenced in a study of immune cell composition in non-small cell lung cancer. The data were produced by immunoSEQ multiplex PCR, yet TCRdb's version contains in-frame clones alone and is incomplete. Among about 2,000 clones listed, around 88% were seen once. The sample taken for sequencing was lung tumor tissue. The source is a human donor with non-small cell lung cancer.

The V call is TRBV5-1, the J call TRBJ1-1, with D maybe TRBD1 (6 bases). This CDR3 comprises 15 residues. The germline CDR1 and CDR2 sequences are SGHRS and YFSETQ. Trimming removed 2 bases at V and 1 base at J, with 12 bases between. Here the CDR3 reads CASSFGAGENTEAFF. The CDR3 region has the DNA TGCGCCAGCAGCTTCGGAGCAGGGGAGAACACTGAAGCTTTCTTT.

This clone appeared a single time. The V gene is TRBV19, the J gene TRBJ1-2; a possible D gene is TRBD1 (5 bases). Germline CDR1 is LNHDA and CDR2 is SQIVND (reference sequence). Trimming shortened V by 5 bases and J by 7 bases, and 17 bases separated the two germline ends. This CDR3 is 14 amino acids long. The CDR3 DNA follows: TGTGCCAGTAGTCCGGCACAGGCGTCTCTTGGCTACACCTTC. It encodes CASSPAQASLGYTF.

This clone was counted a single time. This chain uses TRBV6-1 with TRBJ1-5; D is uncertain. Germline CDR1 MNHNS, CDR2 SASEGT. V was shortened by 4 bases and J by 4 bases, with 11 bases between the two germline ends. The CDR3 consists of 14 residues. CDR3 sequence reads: CASSGQVANQPQHF. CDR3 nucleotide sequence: TGTGCCAGCAGTGGCCAGGTGGCGAATCAGCCCCAGCATTTT.

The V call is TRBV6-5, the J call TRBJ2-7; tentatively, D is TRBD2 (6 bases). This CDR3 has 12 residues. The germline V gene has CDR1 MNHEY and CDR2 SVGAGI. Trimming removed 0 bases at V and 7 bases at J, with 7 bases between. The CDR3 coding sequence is TGTGCCAGCAGTTACTCAGGGAGGGAGCAGTACTTC. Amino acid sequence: CASSYSGREQYF.

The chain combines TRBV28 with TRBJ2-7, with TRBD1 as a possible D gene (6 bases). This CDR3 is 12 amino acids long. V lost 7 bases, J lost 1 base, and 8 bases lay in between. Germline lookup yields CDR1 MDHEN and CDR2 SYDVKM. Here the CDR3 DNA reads TGTGCCAGCACCAGGGGATCCTACGAGCAGTACTTC. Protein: CASTRGSYEQYF. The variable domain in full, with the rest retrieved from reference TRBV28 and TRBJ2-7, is DVKVTQSSRYLVKRTGEKVFLECVQDMDHENMFWYRQDPGLGLRLIYFSYDVKMKEKGDIPEGYSVSREKKERFSLILESASTNQTSMYLCASTRGSYEQYFGPGTRLTVT.

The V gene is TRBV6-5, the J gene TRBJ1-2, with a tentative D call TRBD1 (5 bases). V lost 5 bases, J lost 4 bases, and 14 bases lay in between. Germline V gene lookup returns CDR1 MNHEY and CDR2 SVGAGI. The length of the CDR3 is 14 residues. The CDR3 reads CASSRRTPSYGYTF. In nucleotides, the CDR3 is TGTGCCAGCAGTCGCCGGACACCTTCCTATGGCTACACCTTC.

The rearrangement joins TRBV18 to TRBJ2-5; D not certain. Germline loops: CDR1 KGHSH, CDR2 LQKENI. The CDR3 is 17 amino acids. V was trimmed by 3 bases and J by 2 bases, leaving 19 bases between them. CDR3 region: CASSPSNVEVGQETQYF. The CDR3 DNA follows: TGTGCCAGCTCACCTTCTAATGTCGAGGTGGGTCAAGAGACCCAGTACTTC.

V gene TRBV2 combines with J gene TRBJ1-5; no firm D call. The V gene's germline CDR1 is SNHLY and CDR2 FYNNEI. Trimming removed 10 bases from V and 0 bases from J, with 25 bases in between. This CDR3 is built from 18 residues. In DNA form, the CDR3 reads TGTGCCACCAGGCCCCAGAGATCCAGACTTAATAGCAATCAGCCCCAGCATTTT. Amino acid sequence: CATRPQRSRLNSNQPQHF. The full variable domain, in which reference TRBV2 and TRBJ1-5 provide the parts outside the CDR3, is EPEVTQTPSHQVTQMGQEVILRCVPISNHLYFYWYRQILGQKVEFLVSFYNNEISEKSEIFDDQFSVERPDGSNFTLKIRSTKLEDSAMYFCATRPQRSRLNSNQPQHFGDGTRLSIL.

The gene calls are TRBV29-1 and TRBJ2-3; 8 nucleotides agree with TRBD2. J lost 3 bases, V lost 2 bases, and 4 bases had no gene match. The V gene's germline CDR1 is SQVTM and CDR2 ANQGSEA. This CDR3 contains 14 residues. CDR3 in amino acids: CSVELAGNTDTQYF. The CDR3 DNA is TGCAGCGTTGAATTAGCGGGGAATACAGATACGCAGTATTTT.

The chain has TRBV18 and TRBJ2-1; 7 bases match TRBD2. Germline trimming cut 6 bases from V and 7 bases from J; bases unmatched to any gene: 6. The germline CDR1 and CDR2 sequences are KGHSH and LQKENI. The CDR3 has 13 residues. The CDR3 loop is CASSWDYWNEQFF. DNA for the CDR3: TGTGCCAGCTCTTGGGACTATTGGAATGAGCAGTTCTTC.

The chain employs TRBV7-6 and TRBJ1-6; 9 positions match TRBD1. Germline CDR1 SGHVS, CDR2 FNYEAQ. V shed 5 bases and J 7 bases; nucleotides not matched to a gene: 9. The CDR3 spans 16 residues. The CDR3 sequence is CASSPGQGLANSPLHF. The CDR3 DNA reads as TGTGCCAGCAGCCCGGGACAGGGTTTGGCAAATTCACCCCTCCACTTT.

The CDR3 DNA sequence: TGTGCCACCAAACAAGGACAGGGGGCAACCTACGAGCAGTACTTC. Translated: CATKQGQGATYEQYF. This sequence joins TRBV18 and TRBJ2-7; 11 nucleotides line up with TRBD1. The V gene's germline CDR1 is KGHSH and CDR2 LQKENI. V lost 10 bases, J lost 2 bases, and 10 bases stayed unmatched. CDR3 length equals 15 residues.

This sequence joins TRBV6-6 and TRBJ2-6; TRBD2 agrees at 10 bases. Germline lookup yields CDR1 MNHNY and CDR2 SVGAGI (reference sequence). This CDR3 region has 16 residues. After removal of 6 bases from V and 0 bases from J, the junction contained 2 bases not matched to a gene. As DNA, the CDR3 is TGTGCCAGCAGGCGGACTAGCGGCTCTGGGGCCAACGTCCTGACTTTC. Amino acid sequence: CASRRTSGSGANVLTF.

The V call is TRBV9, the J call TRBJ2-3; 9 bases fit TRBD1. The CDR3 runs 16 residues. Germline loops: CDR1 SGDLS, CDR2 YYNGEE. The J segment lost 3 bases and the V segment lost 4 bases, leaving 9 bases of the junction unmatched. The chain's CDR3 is CASSTRTGVSTDTQYF. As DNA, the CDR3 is TGTGCCAGCAGCACCAGGACAGGGGTTAGTACAGATACGCAGTATTTT.

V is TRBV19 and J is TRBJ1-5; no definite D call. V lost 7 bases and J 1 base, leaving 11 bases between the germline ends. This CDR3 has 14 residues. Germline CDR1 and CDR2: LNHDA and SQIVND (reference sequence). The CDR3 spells CASTGRESNQPQHF. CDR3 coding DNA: TGTGCCAGTACGGGTCGGGAGAGCAATCAGCCCCAGCATTTT.

DNA for the CDR3: TGTGCCAGCAGCGCGGACAGGAGGAACACTGAAGCTTTCTTT. As protein: CASSADRRNTEAFF. The rearrangement uses TRBV11-2 and TRBJ1-1; 7 bases are shared with TRBD1. The CDR3 runs to 14 residues. Germline CDR1 and CDR2: SGHAT and FQNNGV. J gave up 1 base and V 5 bases, and 4 bases lay outside the gene matches. Filled out from reference TRBV11-2 and TRBJ1-1, the complete variable domain reads EAGVAQSPRYKIIEKRQSVAFWCNPISGHATLYWYQQILGQGPKLLIQFQNNGVVDDSQLPKDRFSAERLKGVDSTLKIQPAKLEDSAVYLCASSADRRNTEAFFGQGTRLTVV.